The present entry profiles one T cell receptor beta chain with its context. Authors' analysis steps: Cell counts per sample came from amplifying reference gene primers. Sequencing used immunoSEQ multiplex PCR; TCRdb keeps in-frame clones, though not all of them. V, J and clone size were drawn from that table, and D and trimming were deduced from the DNA. Of over 250,000 clones listed, just under 90% are singletons. Researchers sorted participants into cohorts using their self-reported clinical history. Trimming took off 6 bases at V and 6 bases at J, with 11 bases between the two ends. The CDR3 runs 12 residues. CDR1 SNHLY and CDR2 FYNNEI come from the germline V gene. This specimen comes from a study of blood T cell repertoires in COVID-19.

The sequence was collected from an older woman who had recovered from COVID-19. This chain joins TRBV2 and TRBJ1-2; D gene ambiguous. Sequencing used PBMCs or T cells enriched from blood (not recorded which). The CDR3 DNA sequence: TGTGCCAGCAGCCCAAATGGGCATGGCTACACCTTC. It is translated as CASSPNGHGYTF.